The T cell receptor beta chain described here comes from a study of cytomegalovirus exposure and HLA in healthy donors. The germline V and J ends were trimmed by 8 bases and 6 bases, with 13 bases remaining between them. This CDR3 is 12 amino acids long. Looked up from germline, CDR1 is MDHEN and CDR2 is SYDVKM. The study ran its PCR with 60 Vbeta and 13 Jbeta primers. TCRdb's copy holds only in-frame clones and misses some; the assay was immunoSEQ multiplex PCR. The data contain approximately 110,000 clones, just under 75% of them seen just once; the ten biggest clones take up 4% to 5.5%. This TCR came from a man aged 60 to 69 in good health and CMV-seropositive. What was sequenced was PBMCs. V is TRBV28 and J is TRBJ1-2; no definite D call. CDR3 amino acids: CASSRMPHGYTF. The CDR3 DNA reads TGTGCCAGCTCGCGGATGCCCCATGGCTACACCTTC.